This T cell receptor beta chain appears in the sequencing data of a study of tumor-infiltrating lymphocytes in primary liver carcinoma. In regard to this clonotype: The antigen remains undetermined. This may stem from a read error, because a much larger clone lies one nucleotide away.

General study results and limits: Tumors significantly exceeded blood in top-250-clone fraction (p = 0.039). Only around 8-25% of top clones occurred in all five tumor regions.

With 500 ng total RNA as template and a constant-region primer, TCR beta cDNA was made. Three nested multiplex PCR rounds, a slightly modified ARM-PCR method, built the TCR beta libraries. Running approximately 10 cycles apiece, the first two PCR rounds relied on TRBV1-TRBV30 forward primers together with a C-beta reverse primer. One entry per CDR3 protein, called by TCRdb with MiXCR from the multiplex PCR reads. The profile shows around 81,000 distinct CDR3 sequences, about 64% of them singletons. The ends lost 0 bases at V and 4 bases at J; junction bases unmatched: 2. The CDR3 runs to 14 residues. The V gene's germline CDR1 is GTSNPN and CDR2 SVGIG (reference sequence). For each extraction, RNA and DNA were obtained together from about 21-30 mg of unsorted bulk tissue. Those sampled were patients whose primary liver carcinoma was treated by surgical resection.

Sequencing was done on a sample of liver tumor tissue from sampling region 4. Described subset: tumor region T4, right-lateral pole. The chain links TRBV30 to TRBJ1-2; 10 bases line up with TRBD1. The clonotype was recovered from a woman aged 60 to 75 with primary liver carcinoma and hepatitis B virus infection. CDR3 sequence reads: CAWSVTGGGYGYTF. CDR3 sequence (DNA): TGTGCCTGGAGTGTGACAGGGGGCGGCTATGGCTACACCTTC. Full variable domain (outside the CDR3, taken from reference TRBV30 and TRBJ1-2): SQTIHQWPATLVQPVGSPLSLECTVEGTSNPNLYWYRQAAGRGLQLLFYSVGIGQISSEVPQNLSASRPQDRQFILSSKKLLLSDSGFYLCAWSVTGGGYGYTFGSGTRLTVV.